The 8 T cell receptor beta chains listed next were all sequenced from one sample in a study of cytomegalovirus exposure and HLA in healthy donors. PCR employed 60 Vbeta and 13 Jbeta primers. TCRdb keeps only in-frame clones here, not all; method: immunoSEQ multiplex PCR. Of fewer than 200,000 clones listed, approximately 80% were seen once; the top ten hold around 0.8%. What was sequenced was PBMCs. These receptors were taken from a woman aged 18-30 years in good health and CMV-seronegative.

The CDR3: CASSVGRGPPQSTEAFF. The CDR3 DNA sequence: TGTGCCAGCAGCGTAGGTAGGGGGCCCCCCCAAAGCACTGAAGCTTTCTTT. The rearrangement joins TRBV9 to TRBJ1-1, with TRBD1 matching 7 bases. Germline loops: CDR1 SGDLS, CDR2 YYNGEE. The V and J ends lost 0 bases and 4 bases, in that order; junction bases with no gene match: 12. This CDR3 spans 17 amino acids.

V and J are TRBV10-3 and TRBJ2-1; possibly TRBD2 for D (6 bases). The CDR3 extends over 12 amino acids. V was shortened by 9 bases and J by 7 bases, with 13 bases between the two germline ends. The germline V gene encodes CDR1 ENHRY and CDR2 SYGVKD. CDR3 region: CAMTSGTNEQFF. The DNA of the CDR3 is TGTGCCATGACTAGTGGAACTAATGAGCAGTTCTTC.

The chain joins TRBV5-1 to TRBJ2-1; D is possibly TRBD1 (5 bases). The V end lost 1 base, the J end lost 7 bases, and 9 bases lay between the germline ends. The CDR3 has 13 residues. The germline V gene encodes CDR1 SGHRS and CDR2 YFSETQ. CDR3 protein: CASSLTGGNEQFF. The CDR3 DNA is TGCGCCAGCAGCTTGACAGGCGGTAATGAGCAGTTCTTC.

V and J are TRBV10-3 and TRBJ2-7; 8 bases match TRBD2. Germline trimming cut 7 bases from V and 2 bases from J; bases unmatched to any gene: 10. CDR1 is ENHRY, CDR2 SYGVKD, per germline. CDR3 size: 15 residues. This CDR3 is CAINPGGASTYEQYF. The CDR3 DNA is TGTGCCATCAATCCCGGGGGGGCGTCCACCTACGAGCAGTACTTC.

The chain carries TRBV19 and TRBJ2-7; D is ambiguous. CDR1 and CDR2 from the germline V gene are LNHDA and SQIVND (reference sequence). The CDR3 runs 13 residues. The V and J ends lost 5 bases and 2 bases respectively, with 10 bases between them. The CDR3 region is CASSAVPAYEQYF. The CDR3 nucleotides are TGTGCCAGTAGTGCCGTCCCAGCCTACGAGCAGTACTTC.

This clone was found a few times. V gene TRBV10-3 combines with J gene TRBJ2-5, with a tentative D call TRBD2 (6 bases). CDR3 length: 13 amino acids. The V and J ends lost 4 bases and 5 bases respectively, with 11 bases between them. In germline, CDR1 is ENHRY, CDR2 SYGVKD. The CDR3 is CAISVLGRETQYF. CDR3 nucleotide sequence: TGTGCCATCAGTGTGTTGGGGAGGGAGACCCAGTACTTC.

The chain couples TRBV10-1 to TRBJ2-1, with D tentatively TRBD1 or TRBD2 (6 bases each). Germline CDR1 and CDR2: WNHNN and SYGVQD (reference sequence). V was cut by 6 bases and J by 9 bases, with 15 bases left in between. This CDR3 is 13 amino acids long. The CDR3 protein is CASREGQRSEQFF. The CDR3 DNA follows: TGCGCCAGCAGGGAGGGACAACGGAGTGAGCAGTTCTTC.

The V and J genes are TRBV27 and TRBJ1-6; tentative D call: TRBD1 (6 bases). Germline V gene lookup returns CDR1 MNHEY and CDR2 SMNVEV (reference sequence). V was trimmed by 5 bases and J by 8 bases, leaving 13 bases between them. This CDR3 spans 14 amino acids. The CDR3: CASSKRTEDSPLHF. CDR3 in DNA: TGTGCCAGCAGTAAAAGGACAGAAGATTCACCCCTCCACTTT.